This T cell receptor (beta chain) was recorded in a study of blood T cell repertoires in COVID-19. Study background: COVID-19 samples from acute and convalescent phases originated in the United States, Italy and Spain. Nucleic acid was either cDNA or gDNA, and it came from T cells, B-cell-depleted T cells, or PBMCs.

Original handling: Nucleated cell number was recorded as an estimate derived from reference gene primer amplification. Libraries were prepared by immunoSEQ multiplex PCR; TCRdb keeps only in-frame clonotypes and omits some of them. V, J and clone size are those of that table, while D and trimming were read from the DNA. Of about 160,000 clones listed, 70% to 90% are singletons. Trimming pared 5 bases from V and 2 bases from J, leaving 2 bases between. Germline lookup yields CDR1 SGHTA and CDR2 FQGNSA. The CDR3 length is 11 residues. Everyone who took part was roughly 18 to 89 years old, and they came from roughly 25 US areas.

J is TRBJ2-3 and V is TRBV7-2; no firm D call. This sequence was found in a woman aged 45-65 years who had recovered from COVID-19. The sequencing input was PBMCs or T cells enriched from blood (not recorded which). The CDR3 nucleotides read TGTGCCAGCAGCCTCACAGATACGCAGTATTTT. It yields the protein CASSLTDTQYF. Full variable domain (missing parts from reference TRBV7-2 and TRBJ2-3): GAGVSQSPSNKVTEKGKDVELRCDPISGHTALYWYRQSLGQGLEFLIYFQGNSAPDKSGLPSDRFSAERTGGSVSTLTIQRTQQEDSAVYLCASSLTDTQYFGPGTRLTVL.